This T cell receptor beta chain was profiled in a study of OX40 agonist ivuxolimab in advanced cancers. Study overall: Patients took ivuxolimab, an agonistic anti-OX40 (CD134) antibody. General study results and limits: Clonal expansion from baseline to week 6 occurred in both CD4+ and CD8+ T cells.

Baseline was the first blood sampling point, followed by cycle 4 day 1 and cycle 7 day 1. Points on this clone: Antigen specificity is unknown.

Between the trimmed V and J ends, which lost 3 bases and 10 bases, there was a span of 19 bases. Germline CDR1 is MNHEY and CDR2 is SMNVEV (reference sequence). CDR3 length: 15 amino acids. Sequenced by immunoSEQ multiplex PCR; TCRdb stores in-frame clones only, minus some. Seen here are some 95,000 clones, around 82% observed once, and the top ten hold 3.5% to 4%. The receptor was derived from an adult with an advanced solid tumor such as melanoma, head and neck, liver or kidney cancer. This chain links TRBV27 with TRBJ2-1, with D perhaps TRBD2 (5 bases). The specimen was CD4+ or CD8+ T cells sorted from blood, collected in a trial of the OX40 agonist ivuxolimab. CDR3 amino acids: CASSLVRDLDREQFF. CDR3 bases: TGTGCCAGCAGTTTGGTCCGGGATCTTGATCGCGAGCAGTTCTTC.